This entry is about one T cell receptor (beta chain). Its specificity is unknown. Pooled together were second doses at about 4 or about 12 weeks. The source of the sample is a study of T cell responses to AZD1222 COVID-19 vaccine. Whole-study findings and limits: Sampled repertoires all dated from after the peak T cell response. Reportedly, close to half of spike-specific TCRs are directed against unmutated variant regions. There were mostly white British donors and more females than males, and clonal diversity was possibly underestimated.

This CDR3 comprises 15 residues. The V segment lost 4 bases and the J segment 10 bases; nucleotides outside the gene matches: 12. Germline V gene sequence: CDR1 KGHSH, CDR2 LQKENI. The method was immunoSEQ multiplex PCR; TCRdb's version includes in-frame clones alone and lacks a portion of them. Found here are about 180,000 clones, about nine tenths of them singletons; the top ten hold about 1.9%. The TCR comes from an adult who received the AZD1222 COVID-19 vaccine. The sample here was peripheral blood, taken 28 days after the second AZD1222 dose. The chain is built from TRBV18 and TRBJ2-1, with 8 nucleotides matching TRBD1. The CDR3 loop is CASSQTTGTGSEQFF. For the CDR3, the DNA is TGTGCCAGCTCACAGACCACCGGGACAGGTAGCGAGCAGTTCTTC.